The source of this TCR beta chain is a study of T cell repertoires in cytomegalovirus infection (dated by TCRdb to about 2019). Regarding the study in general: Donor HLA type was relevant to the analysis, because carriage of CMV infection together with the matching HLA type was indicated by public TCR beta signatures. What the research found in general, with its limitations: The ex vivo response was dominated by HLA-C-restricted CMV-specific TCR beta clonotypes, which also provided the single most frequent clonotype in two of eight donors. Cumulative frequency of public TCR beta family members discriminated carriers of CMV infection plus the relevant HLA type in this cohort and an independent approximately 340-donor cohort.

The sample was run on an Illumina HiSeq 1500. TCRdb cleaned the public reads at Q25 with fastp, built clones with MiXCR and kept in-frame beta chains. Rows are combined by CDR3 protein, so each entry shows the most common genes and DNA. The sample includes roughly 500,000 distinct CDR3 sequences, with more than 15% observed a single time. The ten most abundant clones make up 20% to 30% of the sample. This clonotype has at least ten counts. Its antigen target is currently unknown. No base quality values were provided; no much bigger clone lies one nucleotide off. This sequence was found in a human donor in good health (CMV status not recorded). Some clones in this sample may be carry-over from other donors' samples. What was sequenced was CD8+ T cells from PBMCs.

CDR3 loop: CASSTEQVLSGELFF. The base sequence is TGTGCCAGCAGTACAGAACAGGTTCTGAGCGGGGAGCTGTTTTTT. This chain is built from TRBV6-1 and TRBJ2-2, with a tentative D gene TRBD1 over 5 matching bases. Trimming takes 5 bases from V and 7 bases from J, and the germline ends sit 17 bases apart. The CDR3 contains 15 residues, cysteine and phenylalanine counted. The retained sequence is limited to the CDR3, 45 bases, with the frame set at the first base. The germline V gene gives CDR1 as MNHNS and CDR2 as SASEGT.